The rows below give T cell receptor beta chains drawn from one sample of a study of T cells after yellow fever vaccination. TCRdb redid the calling of the 5' RACE reads with MiXCR, one entry per CDR3 protein. The table lists a few hundred thousand distinct CDR3 sequences, approximately 4% of them singletons. The sequencing here drew on PBMCs, taken 15 days after the yellow fever booster vaccination. These receptors were collected from a man between 18 and 29 years old who received the YFV17D yellow fever vaccine. Each CDR3 is given with its conserved first and last residue. The D gene is left open where the match is weak. The size field is filled for only some rows; it gives once, few, many or a size class.

>few|TRBV20-1|13|NA|TRBJ2-5
CSARDRQYETQYF
TGCAGTGCTAGAGATAGGCAGTACGAGACCCAGTACTTC
>NA|TRBV9|16|TRBD2|TRBJ2-3
CASSVGSSGATDTQYF
TGTGCCAGCAGCGTAGGTTCTAGCGGGGCAACAGATACGCAGTATTTT
>NA|TRBV12-3/TRBV12-4|14|NA|TRBJ2-5
CASSLRVPQETQYF
TGTGCCAGCAGTTTGAGGGTACCACAAGAGACCCAGTACTTC
>few|TRBV3-1|14|NA|TRBJ2-3
CASSHWARPDTQYF
TGTGCCAGCAGCCATTGGGCCCGGCCAGATACGCAGTATTTT
>medium-sized|TRBV6-2/TRBV6-3|14|NA|TRBJ1-6
CASSYSGGTSPLHF
TGTGCCAGCAGTTACTCGGGGGGGACTTCACCCCTCCACTTT
>few|TRBV6-5|15|TRBD2|TRBJ2-5
CASSTTGGLQETQYF
TGTGCCAGCAGTACGACGGGGGGGCTTCAAGAGACCCAGTACTTC
>many|TRBV5-1|13|NA|TRBJ2-7
CASSEQGNYEQYF
TGCGCCAGCAGTGAGCAGGGCAACTACGAGCAGTACTTC
>many|TRBV6-5|13|NA|TRBJ1-3
CASSYRGTDTIYF
TGTGCCAGCAGTTACCGAGGGACGGACACCATATATTTT
>NA|TRBV11-1|15|NA|TRBJ2-1
CASSVPDVRGNEQFF
TGTGCCAGCAGCGTGCCGGACGTAAGAGGGAATGAGCAGTTCTTC
>few|TRBV29-1|12|NA|TRBJ1-1
CSPLALDTEAFF
TGCAGCCCCCTGGCCCTTGACACTGAAGCTTTCTTT
>many|TRBV11-2|13|NA|TRBJ2-5
CASSASGSETQYF
TGTGCCAGCAGCGCATCAGGGTCAGAGACCCAGTACTTC
>many|TRBV29-1|13|NA|TRBJ2-1
CSVEQRVDNEQFF
TGCAGCGTTGAACAACGCGTTGACAATGAGCAGTTCTTC
>many|TRBV29-1|11|NA|TRBJ1-1
CSVVVLGRAFF
TGCAGCGTTGTCGTACTCGGACGGGCTTTCTTT
>many|TRBV4-2|17|NA|TRBJ2-2
CASSPTPDRIYTGELFF
TGTGCCAGCAGCCCTACTCCGGACCGCATCTATACCGGGGAGCTGTTTTTT
>NA|TRBV7-2|15|NA|TRBJ1-1
CASSLYGGLGTEAFF
TGTGCCAGCAGCTTATATGGGGGCTTGGGCACTGAAGCTTTCTTT
>NA|TRBV29-1|16|NA|TRBJ2-3
CSVEDLRGASTDTQYF
TGCAGCGTTGAAGATCTTCGGGGGGCTAGCACAGATACGCAGTATTTT
>few|TRBV5-1|14|TRBD1|TRBJ1-1
CASSLQGGFTEAFF
TGCGCCAGCAGCCTACAGGGGGGGTTCACTGAAGCTTTCTTT
>few|TRBV9|16|NA|TRBJ2-7
CASSVGAALSSYEQYF
TGTGCCAGCAGCGTAGGGGCAGCCTTGAGCTCCTACGAGCAGTACTTC
>many|TRBV5-6|15|TRBD1|TRBJ2-5
CASSSGTVLQETQYF
TGTGCCAGCAGCTCCGGGACAGTTCTACAAGAGACCCAGTACTTC
>few|TRBV9|14|NA|TRBJ1-1
CASSVEGWGTEAFF
TGTGCCAGCAGCGTAGAGGGGTGGGGCACTGAAGCTTTCTTT
>NA|TRBV11-3|13|NA|TRBJ2-5
CASSFRLVETQYF
TGTGCCAGCAGCTTTAGACTAGTGGAGACCCAGTACTTC
>many|TRBV7-3|14|TRBD2|TRBJ2-1
CASSLTSGGGEQFF
TGTGCCAGCAGCTTAACCAGCGGGGGAGGTGAGCAGTTCTTC
>many|TRBV5-1|19|TRBD2|TRBJ2-2
CASSPETSGGLISTGELFF
TGCGCCAGCAGCCCGGAGACTAGCGGGGGACTAATCAGCACCGGGGAGCTGTTTTTT
>many|TRBV7-8|14|TRBD1|TRBJ1-1
CASSSRGTGTEAFF
TGTGCCAGCAGCTCCAGGGGGACCGGCACTGAAGCTTTCTTT
>few|TRBV4-3|15|NA|TRBJ2-2
CASSPRGFDTGELFF
TGCGCCAGCAGCCCCCGGGGGTTCGACACCGGGGAGCTGTTTTTT
>many|TRBV7-3|15|TRBD2|TRBJ2-1
CASSPRGGTYNEQFF
TGTGCCAGCAGCCCTCGGGGGGGGACATACAATGAGCAGTTCTTC
>NA|TRBV5-1|14|NA|TRBJ2-5
CASSLGLGAETQYF
TGCGCCAGCAGCTTGGGGTTAGGGGCAGAGACCCAGTACTTC
>few|TRBV4-2|16|NA|TRBJ1-4
CASSPVLSGFDEKLFF
TGTGCCAGCAGCCCCGTTCTCTCAGGGTTTGATGAAAAACTGTTTTTT
>many|TRBV29-1|16|NA|TRBJ1-1
CSVGRGTLLMNTEAFF
TGCAGCGTTGGTCGGGGCACCCTCCTTATGAACACTGAAGCTTTCTTT
>many|TRBV28|15|TRBD1|TRBJ2-1
CASRIHRGLYNEQFF
TGTGCCAGCAGAATACACAGGGGGCTTTACAATGAGCAGTTCTTC
>NA|TRBV7-2|15|NA|TRBJ2-2
CASSPISPNTGELFF
TGTGCCAGCAGCCCTATCTCACCGAACACCGGGGAGCTGTTTTTT
>NA|TRBV9|14|NA|TRBJ2-4
CASSVVGGSNIQYF
TGTGCCAGCAGCGTAGTTGGCGGATCGAACATTCAGTACTTC
>few|TRBV7-9|16|TRBD1|TRBJ1-2
CASSLRTGASNYGYTF
TGTGCCAGCAGCCTAAGGACAGGGGCCTCTAACTATGGCTACACCTTC
>NA|TRBV6-5|14|NA|TRBJ2-7
CASSYHRSSYEQYF
TGTGCCAGCAGTTACCATCGAAGCTCCTACGAGCAGTACTTC
>many|TRBV9|15|NA|TRBJ2-3
CASSVTGLSSDTQYF
TGTGCCAGCAGCGTAACCGGGCTGAGCTCAGATACGCAGTATTTT
>NA|TRBV6-2/TRBV6-3|14|NA|TRBJ2-3
CASTQQGYFHTQYF
TGTGCCAGCACCCAACAGGGCTACTTTCATACGCAGTATTTT
>few|TRBV4-3|14|TRBD2|TRBJ2-7
CASSPRLAGGEQYF
TGCGCCAGCAGCCCTCGACTAGCGGGGGGCGAGCAGTACTTC
>NA|TRBV20-1|14|NA|TRBJ1-3
CSAGFSHSGNTIYF
TGCAGTGCCGGGTTCTCCCACTCTGGAAACACCATATATTTT
>many|TRBV7-2|13|NA|TRBJ2-3
CASSPLGGDTQYF
TGTGCCAGCAGCCCCCTGGGGGGCGATACGCAGTATTTT
>NA|TRBV24-1|8|NA|TRBJ1-2
CATVDYTF
TGTGCCACCGTTGACTACACCTTC
>NA|TRBV4-2|15|NA|TRBJ1-1
CASSQREGGGTEAFF
TGTGCCAGCAGCCAACGTGAGGGAGGTGGCACTGAAGCTTTCTTT
>NA|TRBV3-1|14|TRBD1|TRBJ2-1
CASSSWDRGNEQFF
TGTGCCAGCAGCTCTTGGGACAGAGGCAATGAGCAGTTCTTC
>NA|TRBV28|14|NA|TRBJ1-1
CASSSPAEGTEAFF
TGTGCCAGCAGCTCCCCCGCCGAGGGCACTGAAGCTTTCTTT
>many|TRBV9|17|TRBD2|TRBJ2-7
CASSVGLAGGHDYEQYF
TGTGCCAGCAGCGTTGGACTAGCGGGGGGCCATGACTACGAGCAGTACTTC
>NA|TRBV20-1|16|TRBD2|TRBJ2-3
CSALPLAGGSTDTQYF
TGCAGTGCCCTGCCACTAGCGGGGGGAAGCACAGATACGCAGTATTTT
>NA|TRBV19|16|NA|TRBJ2-3
CASSTLLLGVADTQYF
TGTGCCAGTAGTACCTTACTACTAGGGGTGGCAGATACGCAGTATTTT
>many|TRBV20-1|15|TRBD1|TRBJ2-1
CSARVVTGVFYEQFF
TGCAGTGCTAGAGTCGTGACAGGGGTGTTCTATGAGCAGTTCTTC
>few|TRBV6-2/TRBV6-3|18|NA|TRBJ2-3
CASSYSTWIALGELGQYF
TGTGCCAGCAGTTACTCGACGTGGATCGCTCTGGGGGAACTCGGGCAGTATTTT
>few|TRBV27|14|NA|TRBJ2-1
CASSLSLSAFEQFF
TGTGCCAGCAGTTTATCTCTTTCGGCTTTCGAGCAGTTCTTC
>many|TRBV6-2/TRBV6-3|12|NA|TRBJ2-7
CASSNPMYEQYF
TGTGCCAGCAGCAACCCCATGTACGAGCAGTACTTC
>few|TRBV7-8|15|NA|TRBJ1-1
CASSLLTGTNTEAFF
TGTGCCAGCAGCTTATTAACGGGGACGAACACTGAAGCTTTCTTT
>many|TRBV3-1|13|TRBD1|TRBJ1-2
CASSRDRVNGYTF
TGTGCCAGCAGCCGGGACAGGGTTAACGGCTACACCTTC
>many|TRBV4-3|16|NA|TRBJ1-2
CASSQDLGGTIYGYTF
TGCGCCAGCAGCCAAGATTTGGGAGGGACCATTTATGGCTACACCTTC